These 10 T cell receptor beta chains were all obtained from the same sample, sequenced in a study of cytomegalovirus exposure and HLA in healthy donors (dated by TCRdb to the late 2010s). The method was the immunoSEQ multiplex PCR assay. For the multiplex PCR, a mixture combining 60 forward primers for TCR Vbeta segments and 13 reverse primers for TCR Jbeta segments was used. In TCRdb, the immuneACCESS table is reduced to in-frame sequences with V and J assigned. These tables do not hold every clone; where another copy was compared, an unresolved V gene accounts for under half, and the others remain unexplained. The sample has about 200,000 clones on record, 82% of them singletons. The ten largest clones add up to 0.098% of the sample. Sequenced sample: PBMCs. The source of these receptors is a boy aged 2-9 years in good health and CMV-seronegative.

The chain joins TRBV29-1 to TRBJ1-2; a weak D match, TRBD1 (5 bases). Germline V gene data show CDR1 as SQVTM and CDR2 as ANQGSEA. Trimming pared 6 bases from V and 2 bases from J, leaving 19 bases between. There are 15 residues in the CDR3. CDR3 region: CSVGGRETLNYGYTF. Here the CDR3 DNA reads TGCAGCGTGGGGGGGAGGGAAACCCTCAACTATGGCTACACCTTC.

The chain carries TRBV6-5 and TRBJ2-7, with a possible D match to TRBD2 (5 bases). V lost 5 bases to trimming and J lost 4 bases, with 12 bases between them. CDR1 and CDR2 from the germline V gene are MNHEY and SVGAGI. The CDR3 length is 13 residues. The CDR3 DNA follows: TGTGCCAGCAGTCCGAGGGAGTCGTACGAGCAGTACTTC. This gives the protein CASSPRESYEQYF.

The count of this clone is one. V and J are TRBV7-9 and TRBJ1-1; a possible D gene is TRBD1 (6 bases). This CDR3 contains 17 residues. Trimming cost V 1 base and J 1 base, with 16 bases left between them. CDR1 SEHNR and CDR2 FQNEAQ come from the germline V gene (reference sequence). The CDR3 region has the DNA TGTGCCAGCAGCTTAGGCGAACAGGGATCTTGGAACACTGAAGCTTTCTTT. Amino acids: CASSLGEQGSWNTEAFF.

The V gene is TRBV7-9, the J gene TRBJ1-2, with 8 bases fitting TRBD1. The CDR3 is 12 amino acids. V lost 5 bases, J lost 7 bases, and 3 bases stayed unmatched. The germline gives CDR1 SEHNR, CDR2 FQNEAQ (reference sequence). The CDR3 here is CASSGQGSGYTF. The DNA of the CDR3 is TGTGCCAGCAGCGGACAGGGATCTGGCTACACCTTC.

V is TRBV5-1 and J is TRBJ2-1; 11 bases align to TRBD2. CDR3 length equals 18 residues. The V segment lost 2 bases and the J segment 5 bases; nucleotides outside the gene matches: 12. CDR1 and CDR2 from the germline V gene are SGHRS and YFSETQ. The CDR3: CASSLDRGTSGPNNEQFF. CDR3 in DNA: TGCGCCAGCAGCTTAGATCGAGGGACTAGCGGTCCGAACAATGAGCAGTTCTTC.

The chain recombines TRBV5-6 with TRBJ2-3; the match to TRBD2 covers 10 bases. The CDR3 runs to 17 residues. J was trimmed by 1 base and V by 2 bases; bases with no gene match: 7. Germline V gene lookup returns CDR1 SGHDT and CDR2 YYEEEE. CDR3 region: CASSLLGLAGGTDTQYF. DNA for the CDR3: TGTGCCAGCAGCTTATTAGGGCTAGCGGGGGGCACAGATACGCAGTATTTT. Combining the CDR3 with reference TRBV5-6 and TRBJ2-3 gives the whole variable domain DAGVTQSPTHLIKTRGQQVTLRCSPKSGHDTVSWYQQALGQGPQFIFQYYEEEERQRGNFPDRFSGHQFPNYSSELNVNALLLGDSALYLCASSLLGLAGGTDTQYFGPGTRLTVL.

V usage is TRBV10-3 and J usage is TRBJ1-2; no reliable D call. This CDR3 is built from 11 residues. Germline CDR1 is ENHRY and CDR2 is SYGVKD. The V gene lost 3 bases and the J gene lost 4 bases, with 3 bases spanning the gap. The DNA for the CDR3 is TGTGCCATCAGTGACAGCTATGGCTACACCTTC. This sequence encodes CAISDSYGYTF.

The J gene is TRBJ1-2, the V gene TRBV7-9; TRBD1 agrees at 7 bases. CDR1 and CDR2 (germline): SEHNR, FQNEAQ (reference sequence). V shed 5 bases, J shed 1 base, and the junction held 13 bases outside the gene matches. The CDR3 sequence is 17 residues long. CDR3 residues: CASSPETTGDHNYGYTF. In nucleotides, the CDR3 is TGTGCCAGCAGCCCCGAAACTACAGGGGATCATAACTATGGCTACACCTTC.

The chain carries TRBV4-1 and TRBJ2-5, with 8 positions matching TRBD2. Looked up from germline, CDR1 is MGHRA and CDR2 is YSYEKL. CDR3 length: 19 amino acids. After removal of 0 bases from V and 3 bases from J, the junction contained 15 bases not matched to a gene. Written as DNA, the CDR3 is TGCGCCAGCAGCCAAGAAAGCCCAATTACGACTAGCGCAGAAGAGACCCAGTACTTC. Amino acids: CASSQESPITTSAEETQYF.

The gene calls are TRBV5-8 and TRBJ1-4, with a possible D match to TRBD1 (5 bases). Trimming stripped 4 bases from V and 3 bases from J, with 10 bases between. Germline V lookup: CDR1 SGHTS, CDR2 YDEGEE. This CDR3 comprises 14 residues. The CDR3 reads CASSPGGANEKLFF. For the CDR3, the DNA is TGTGCCAGCAGCCCAGGAGGGGCTAATGAAAAACTGTTTTTT.